This T cell receptor (beta chain) was found in a study of cytomegalovirus exposure and HLA in healthy donors. Background on the study: Earlier, some 180 million T cells were analyzed, and 117 million unique TCR beta sequences were found among them.

Turning to this clone: As yet, its antigen is unknown.

Study conclusions and caveats: Common viral pathogens seemed, in a later analysis, to connect with several of the most significant clusters.

PCR involved 60 Vbeta and 13 Jbeta primers. Here immunoSEQ multiplex PCR was the method, and the copy in TCRdb shows in-frame clones only, minus some. Here the sample spans about 190,000 clones, roughly 80% being singletons. Germline-derived CDR1 and CDR2 are SGHRS and YFSETQ. The CDR3 is 18 residues long. Trimming took 0 bases from V and 0 from J, leaving 13 bases between them. The sequencing sample was made of PBMCs. The TCR originated in a woman younger than 30 in good health and CMV-seronegative. The rearrangement joins TRBV5-1 to TRBJ2-6; tentative D call: TRBD1 (5 bases). As DNA, the CDR3 is TGCGCCAGCAGCTTGGCCAGGGCCGCATTCTCTGGGGCCAACGTCCTGACTTTC. Translating it yields CASSLARAAFSGANVLTF.